The 28 T cell receptor beta chains reported below all come from one sample, sequenced in a study of cytomegalovirus exposure and HLA in healthy donors. The PCR made use of 60 Vbeta and 13 Jbeta primers. The data were produced by immunoSEQ multiplex PCR, yet TCRdb's version contains in-frame clones alone and is incomplete. Among about 140,000 clones listed, roughly 79% were seen once. The sequencing sample was made of PBMCs. These receptor sequences come from a woman in her sixties in good health and CMV-seropositive.

The V and J genes are TRBV2 and TRBJ1-2, with 9 bases matching TRBD1. The trim removed 5 bases at V and 2 bases at J, leaving 6 bases unmatched. Germline lookup yields CDR1 SNHLY and CDR2 FYNNEI. This CDR3 region has 15 residues. The CDR3 nucleotides read TGTGCCAGCAGTCAGACGACAGGGGGAAACTATGGCTACACCTTC. It yields the protein CASSQTTGGNYGYTF.

The chain carries TRBV29-1 and TRBJ2-3; 13 nucleotides line up with TRBD2. Germline lookup yields CDR1 SQVTM and CDR2 ANQGSEA. Trimming took 7 bases from V and 1 from J; bases not matched to a gene: 5. The CDR3 sequence is 15 residues long. The CDR3 reads CSAIGTSGGTDTQYF. The CDR3 DNA reads as TGCAGCGCTATCGGGACTAGCGGGGGCACAGATACGCAGTATTTT.

In this sample, this clone turned up a few times. The chain employs TRBV19 and TRBJ1-2, with a tentative D call TRBD1 (6 bases). Germline CDR1 LNHDA, CDR2 SQIVND (reference sequence). With 8 bases removed from V and 4 bases from J, the gap between germline ends came to 14 bases. The CDR3 is 13 amino acids. The DNA of the CDR3 is TGTGCCAGTCGCTCGACAGGAGGCTATGGCTACACCTTC. Its protein product is CASRSTGGYGYTF.

The rearrangement links TRBV28 to TRBJ2-3; 10 bases match TRBD2. With V trimmed by 8 bases and J by 3 bases, 2 bases remained unmatched. This CDR3 contains 13 residues. CDR1 MDHEN and CDR2 SYDVKM come from the germline V gene. CDR3 coding DNA: TGTGCCAGCTGGACTAGCGGAACAGATACGCAGTATTTT. It is translated as CASWTSGTDTQYF.

The chain has TRBV28 and TRBJ2-7; 7 bases fit TRBD1. The CDR3 totals 12 residues. Trimming took 4 bases from V and 5 from J; bases not matched to a gene: 2. The V gene's germline CDR1 is MDHEN and CDR2 SYDVKM. CDR3 nucleotides: TGTGCCAGCAGTTCGACAGGGAACGAGCAGTACTTC. Protein: CASSSTGNEQYF.

The V and J genes are TRBV6-1 and TRBJ2-5, with TRBD1 as a possible D gene (7 bases). CDR1 and CDR2 (germline): MNHNS, SASEGT. The V and J ends lost 1 base and 2 bases respectively, with 11 bases between them. The CDR3 length is 15 residues. The CDR3 DNA follows: TGTGCCAGCAGTGAAGGCGGGACAGTACAAGAGACCCAGTACTTC. Translating gives CASSEGGTVQETQYF.

This chain connects TRBV5-6 to TRBJ1-2, with 11 positions matching TRBD1. V dropped 5 bases and J dropped 3; count of bases not matched to a gene: 6. The germline CDR1 and CDR2 sequences are SGHDT and YYEEEE. This CDR3 comprises 15 residues. The CDR3 spells CASRNPGQGDYGYTF. In nucleotides, the CDR3 is TGTGCCAGCAGAAATCCGGGACAGGGGGACTATGGCTACACCTTC.

The chain employs TRBV28 and TRBJ1-1, with D maybe TRBD1 (5 bases). The CDR3 totals 15 residues. CDR1 and CDR2 (germline): MDHEN, SYDVKM. The germline V and J ends were trimmed by 6 bases and 11 bases, with 25 bases remaining between them. Written as DNA, the CDR3 is TGTGCCAGCAGCTATACTCGCGGGGCCCTTTTGGGGGCTTTCTTT. Translating gives CASSYTRGALLGAFF.

The chain employs TRBV28 and TRBJ1-4, with 10 bases that match TRBD1. CDR1 and CDR2 (germline): MDHEN, SYDVKM. V was clipped by 2 bases and J by 7 bases; unmatched bases: 4. This CDR3 is built from 15 residues. Written as DNA, the CDR3 is TGTGCCAGCAGTTTAGGGACAGGGGTGGGTGAAAAACTGTTTTTT. It yields the protein CASSLGTGVGEKLFF.

CDR3 amino acids: CASSLGTGGNGYTF. In nucleotides, the CDR3 is TGTGCCAGCAGCTTGGGGACAGGGGGGAATGGCTACACCTTC. This chain links TRBV7-9 with TRBJ1-2; 11 positions match TRBD1. Germline CDR1 reads SEHNR; CDR2 reads FQNEAQ (reference sequence). The CDR3 is 14 amino acids. V trimming: 3 bases; J trimming: 6 bases; junction bases outside the gene matches: 3.

The chain joins TRBV18 to TRBJ2-7, with a weak D call TRBD2 (6 bases). CDR1 is KGHSH and CDR2 is LQKENI in the germline V gene. V was trimmed by 2 bases and J by 2 bases, leaving 7 bases between them. The CDR3 consists of 13 residues. CDR3 residues: CASSPGEAYEQYF. As DNA, the CDR3 is TGTGCCAGCTCACCAGGGGAGGCCTACGAGCAGTACTTC. Drawing the rest from reference TRBV18 and TRBJ2-7, the complete variable domain is NAGVMQNPRHLVRRRGQEARLRCSPMKGHSHVYWYRQLPEEGLKFMVYLQKENIIDESGMPKERFSAEFPKEGPSILRIQQVVRGDSAAYFCASSPGEAYEQYFGPGTRLTVT.

This clone was detected only once. The V and J genes are TRBV18 and TRBJ2-7; D ambiguous. The germline CDR1 and CDR2 sequences are KGHSH and LQKENI. Trimming took off 0 bases at V and 3 bases at J, with 12 bases between the two ends. CDR3 length equals 15 residues. CDR3 sequence reads: CASSPPTGLYYEQYF. CDR3 DNA sequence: TGTGCCAGCTCACCACCCACCGGTCTCTACTACGAGCAGTACTTC.

This rearrangement joins TRBV14 to TRBJ2-7; 9 bases line up with TRBD2. CDR3 length equals 15 residues. V lost 1 base, J lost 6 bases, and 7 bases stayed unmatched. Germline-derived CDR1 and CDR2 are SGHDN and FVKESK. The CDR3: CASSQGRLAGLEQYF. CDR3 nucleotides: TGTGCCAGCAGCCAAGGGAGGCTAGCGGGACTCGAGCAGTACTTC.

This rearrangement joins TRBV5-1 to TRBJ2-1, with TRBD1 identical over 7 bases. This CDR3 has 14 residues. Unmatched junction bases numbered 7, after V lost 3 bases and J lost 7 bases. Germline V gives CDR1 SGHRS, CDR2 YFSETQ. The CDR3 region is CASSSSTGANEQFF. CDR3 coding DNA: TGCGCCAGCAGCTCTTCAACAGGGGCGAATGAGCAGTTCTTC.

Written as DNA, the CDR3 is TGTGCCAGCAGCTCTGGGACTAGCGGGAGCTACAATGAGCAGTTCTTC. Encoded protein: CASSSGTSGSYNEQFF. The gene calls are TRBV11-2 and TRBJ2-1, with 14 positions matching TRBD2. V trimming: 4 bases; J trimming: 3 bases; junction bases outside the gene matches: 2. Per germline, CDR1 SGHAT and CDR2 FQNNGV. The CDR3 totals 16 residues. The whole variable domain, filled in from reference TRBV11-2 and TRBJ2-1, reads EAGVAQSPRYKIIEKRQSVAFWCNPISGHATLYWYQQILGQGPKLLIQFQNNGVVDDSQLPKDRFSAERLKGVDSTLKIQPAKLEDSAVYLCASSSGTSGSYNEQFFGPGTRLTVL.

The chain is built from TRBV7-9 and TRBJ2-7, with TRBD1 matching over 7 bases. The CDR3 consists of 16 residues. Trimming cost V 1 base and J 3 bases; bases outside gene matches: 9. In germline, CDR1 is SEHNR, CDR2 FQNEAQ (reference sequence). The CDR3 nucleotides are TGTGCCAGCAGCTTAGGTAAAGCCCGGGACAGCTACGAGCAGTACTTC. Translation gives CASSLGKARDSYEQYF.

The V gene is TRBV7-3, the J gene TRBJ1-1, with D maybe TRBD1 (6 bases). Germline V lookup: CDR1 SGHTA, CDR2 FQGTGA. This CDR3 spans 13 amino acids. V lost 3 bases and J 5 bases, leaving 10 bases between the germline ends. The CDR3 is CASSFQGMTEAFF. The CDR3 DNA follows: TGTGCCAGCAGCTTTCAGGGGATGACTGAAGCTTTCTTT.

The chain uses TRBV7-2 and TRBJ2-1, with 11 nucleotides matching TRBD2. The CDR3 runs 19 residues. The V and J ends lost 1 base and 6 bases, in that order; junction bases with no gene match: 14. Per germline, CDR1 SGHTA and CDR2 FQGNSA. The CDR3 protein is CASSLESLGLAGGGNEQFF. Here the CDR3 DNA reads TGTGCCAGCAGCTTAGAATCTCTCGGACTAGCGGGTGGGGGCAATGAGCAGTTCTTC.

The V and J genes are TRBV5-1 and TRBJ2-2; D may be TRBD1 (6 bases). This CDR3 comprises 13 residues. Per germline, CDR1 SGHRS and CDR2 YFSETQ. V was pared by 0 bases and J by 6 bases, with 6 bases between. The CDR3 sequence is CASSLEGAGELFF. The DNA for the CDR3 is TGCGCCAGCAGCTTGGAGGGGGCCGGGGAGCTGTTTTTT. Looking up the rest from reference TRBV5-1 and TRBJ2-2 gives the full variable domain: KAGVTQTPRYLIKTRGQQVTLSCSPISGHRSVSWYQQTPGQGLQFLFEYFSETQRNKGNFPGRFSGRQFSNSRSEMNVSTLELGDSALYLCASSLEGAGELFFGEGSRLTVL.

This clone was found a few times. This chain connects TRBV10-2 to TRBJ2-3; TRBD2 matches 12 bases. The trim removed 9 bases at V and 2 bases at J, leaving 3 bases unmatched. The CDR3 length is 14 residues. From germline, CDR1 is WSHSY and CDR2 SAAADI. The CDR3 sequence is CASGLAGNTDTQYF. The DNA for the CDR3 is TGCGCCAGTGGACTAGCGGGAAACACAGATACGCAGTATTTT.

The rearrangement uses TRBV28 and TRBJ2-2, with TRBD2 matching over 14 bases. Per germline, CDR1 MDHEN and CDR2 SYDVKM. The V segment lost 1 base and the J segment 7 bases; nucleotides outside the gene matches: 8. The CDR3 consists of 18 residues. CDR3 DNA: TGTGCCAGCAGTTTATCGGGACTAGCGGGAGTACTGGGCGGGGAGCTGTTTTTT. Protein sequence: CASSLSGLAGVLGGELFF. Full variable domain (rest looked up from reference TRBV28 and TRBJ2-2): DVKVTQSSRYLVKRTGEKVFLECVQDMDHENMFWYRQDPGLGLRLIYFSYDVKMKEKGDIPEGYSVSREKKERFSLILESASTNQTSMYLCASSLSGLAGVLGGELFFGEGSRLTVL.

The chain joins TRBV9 to TRBJ2-5, with 9 bases that match TRBD2. The V segment lost 0 bases and the J segment 5 bases; nucleotides outside the gene matches: 8. The germline gives CDR1 SGDLS, CDR2 YYNGEE. The CDR3 spans 16 residues. The CDR3 is CASSVGLAGESETQYF. CDR3 bases: TGTGCCAGCAGCGTAGGGTTAGCGGGAGAGTCGGAGACCCAGTACTTC.

This clone was counted only a few times. CDR3 protein: CASGGEGSGELFF. CDR3 bases: TGTGCCAGCGGAGGGGAGGGCTCCGGGGAGCTGTTTTTT. This chain uses TRBV2 with TRBJ2-2; TRBD2 agrees at 7 bases. The CDR3 contains 13 residues. Germline V gene data show CDR1 as SNHLY and CDR2 as FYNNEI. V lost 8 bases, J lost 6 bases, and 6 bases stayed unmatched.

This clone was seen only a few times. The rearrangement joins TRBV19 to TRBJ1-5; D may be TRBD1 (6 bases). Germline V gene sequence: CDR1 LNHDA, CDR2 SQIVND (reference sequence). V was clipped by 6 bases and J by 5 bases, with 14 bases between them. The CDR3 is made up of 14 amino acids. CDR3 sequence reads: CASSWLGADQPQHF. The CDR3 nucleotides are TGTGCCAGTAGCTGGTTGGGGGCCGATCAGCCCCAGCATTTT.

J is TRBJ2-2 and V is TRBV7-6; TRBD2 is a possible D gene (6 bases). CDR3 size: 15 residues. The V end was cut by 7 bases, the J end by 4 bases, with 16 bases between. Germline V CDR1 and CDR2: SGHVS, FNYEAQ. The CDR3 DNA follows: TGTGCCAGCACTGGGACTTCGCCGGGCACCGGGGAGCTGTTTTTT. Amino acids: CASTGTSPGTGELFF.

The chain couples TRBV15 to TRBJ2-3; D remains ambiguous. CDR3 length equals 15 residues. The germline V and J ends were trimmed by 1 base and 0 bases, with 8 bases remaining between them. Germline V gene data show CDR1 as LNHNV and CDR2 as YYDKDF (reference sequence). The CDR3 region has the DNA TGTGCCACCAGCAGAGGTGGCTCTAGCACAGATACGCAGTATTTT. It specifies CATSRGGSSTDTQYF. The entire variable domain, with the rest obtained from reference TRBV15 and TRBJ2-3, is as follows: DAMVIQNPRYQVTQFGKPVTLSCSQTLNHNVMYWYQQKSSQAPKLLFHYYDKDFNNEADTPDNFQSRRPNTSFCFLDIRSPGLGDTAMYLCATSRGGSSTDTQYFGPGTRLTVL.

This clone was seen a single time. The chain combines TRBV7-6 with TRBJ2-3; 8 nucleotides align to TRBD2. The ends lost 5 bases at V and 6 bases at J; junction bases unmatched: 1. Germline V gene data show CDR1 as SGHVS and CDR2 as FNYEAQ. CDR3 length: 12 residues. The CDR3, as DNA: TGTGCCAGCAGCGGCGGGGGGGATACGCAGTATTTT. It specifies CASSGGGDTQYF.

V is TRBV10-3 and J is TRBJ1-4; D gene ambiguous. Looked up from germline, CDR1 is ENHRY and CDR2 is SYGVKD. The CDR3 has 14 amino acids. Between the trimmed V and J ends, which lost 3 bases and 3 bases, there was a span of 8 bases. The CDR3 loop reads CAISEEFANEKLFF. CDR3 nucleotide sequence: TGTGCCATCAGTGAAGAGTTCGCTAATGAAAAACTGTTTTTT.